The present T cell receptor beta chain was sequenced within a study of type 1 and type 2 diabetes patients. Study-wide points: Type 2 diabetes and control V and J usage correlated highly, around 0.97.

On this clonotype itself: Its specificity is not known.

The PCR template was genomic DNA. A primer set of 30 forward and 13 reverse primers amplified the CDR3. TCRdb reprocessed the multiplex PCR reads with MiXCR, giving one entry per CDR3 protein. Found here are 270,000 or so distinct CDR3 sequences, roughly 48% of them singletons; the top ten hold approximately 15%. Looked up from germline, CDR1 is SQVTM and CDR2 is ANQGSEA. Trimming took 6 bases from V and 4 from J; bases not matched to a gene: 13. This CDR3 contains 15 residues. This sequence was found in a man aged 18 to 30 with type 2 diabetes. V usage is TRBV29-1 and J usage is TRBJ2-5, with 8 bases lining up with TRBD2. Sequenced material: peripheral blood mononuclear cells (PBMCs). The CDR3 DNA is TGCAGCGTGTACCCCGGGACTAGTCCAGGAGAGACCCAGTACTTC. It encodes CSVYPGTSPGETQYF.